This T cell receptor beta chain emerged from a study of a mutant IDH1 vaccine in newly diagnosed glioma. The germline V gene encodes CDR1 MNHNS and CDR2 SASEGT. The CDR3 contains 13 residues. Trimming shortened V by 6 bases and J by 1 base, and 9 bases separated the two germline ends. Clones were read by immunoSEQ multiplex PCR, and TCRdb kept only the in-frame ones, dropping some. The sample lists tens of thousands of clones; roughly 72% were seen once. Time point reported: week 11, during vaccination. Every vaccination contained 300 ug of the mutant IDH1 20-mer peptide and was paired with topical imiquimod. The astrocytomas were IDH1-mutant, ATRX-negative, and WHO grade 3 or 4. This clone appeared a few times. The target antigen is unknown.

This chain uses TRBV6-1 with TRBJ1-1, with D uncertain. This TCR derives from a man between 18 and 35 years old with glioma. Some clones in this sample may be carry-over from other donors' samples. Sample: peripheral blood mononuclear cells (PBMCs), taken from a glioma patient whose treatment included an IDH1 peptide vaccine. The CDR3 reads CASRPRRNTEAFF. DNA for the CDR3: TGTGCCAGCAGACCCCGCAGGAACACTGAAGCTTTCTTT.